This T cell receptor (beta chain) was recorded in a study of neurological immune-mediated disorders. The table lists this clonotype with many counts. TCRdb re-analysed the 5' RACE reads in MiXCR, keeping a single row per CDR3 protein. The sample consists of 20,000 to 25,000 distinct CDR3 sequences, 10% to 15% of them appearing once. Looked up from germline, CDR1 is MNHEY and CDR2 is SMNVEV (reference sequence). The ends were cut back, 2 bases at V and 7 bases at J, with 18 bases in the middle. CDR3 length: 15 residues. Sample: PBMCs. The receptor's source is a woman aged 55-69 years with HTLV-1-associated myelopathy (HAM/TSP). The rearrangement uses TRBV27 and TRBJ2-7, with D possibly matching TRBD1 (6 bases). The CDR3 nucleotides are TGTGCCAGCAGTTTAACGGACAGCGGAATGGGGGAGCAGTACTTC. It encodes CASSLTDSGMGEQYF.